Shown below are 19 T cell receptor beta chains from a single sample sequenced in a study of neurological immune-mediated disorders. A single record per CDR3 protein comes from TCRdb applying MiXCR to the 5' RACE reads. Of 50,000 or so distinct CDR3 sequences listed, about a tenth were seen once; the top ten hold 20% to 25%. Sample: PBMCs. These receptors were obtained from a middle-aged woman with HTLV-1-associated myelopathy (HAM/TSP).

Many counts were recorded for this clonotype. The chain's CDR3 is CSAGQGADTEAFF. CDR3 coding DNA: TGCAGCGCTGGACAGGGGGCGGACACTGAAGCTTTCTTT. This chain uses TRBV29-1 with TRBJ1-1, with TRBD1 identical over 11 bases. CDR1 and CDR2 from the germline V gene are SQVTM and ANQGSEA. With V trimmed by 7 bases and J by 3 bases, 4 bases remained unmatched. This CDR3 has 13 amino acids.

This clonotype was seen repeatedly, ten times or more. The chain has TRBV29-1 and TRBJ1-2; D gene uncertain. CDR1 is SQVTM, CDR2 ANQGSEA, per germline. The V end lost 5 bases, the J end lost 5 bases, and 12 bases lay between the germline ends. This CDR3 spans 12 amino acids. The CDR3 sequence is CSVWGQRYGYTF. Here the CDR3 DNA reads TGCAGCGTTTGGGGTCAGAGGTATGGCTACACCTTC.

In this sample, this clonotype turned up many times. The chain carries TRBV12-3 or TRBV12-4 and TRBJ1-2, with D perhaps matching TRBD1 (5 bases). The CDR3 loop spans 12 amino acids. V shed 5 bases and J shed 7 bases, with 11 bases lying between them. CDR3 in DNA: TGTGCCAGCAGTACCGGGACGAGTGGCTACACCTTC. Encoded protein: CASSTGTSGYTF.

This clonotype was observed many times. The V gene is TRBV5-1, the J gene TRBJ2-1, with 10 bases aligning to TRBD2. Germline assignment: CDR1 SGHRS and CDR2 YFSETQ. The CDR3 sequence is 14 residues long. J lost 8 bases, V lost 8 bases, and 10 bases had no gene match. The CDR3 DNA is TGCGCCAGTCACAGCGGGGGGGCCTGGGATGAGCAGTTCTTC. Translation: CASHSGGAWDEQFF. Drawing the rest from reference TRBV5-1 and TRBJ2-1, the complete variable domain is KAGVTQTPRYLIKTRGQQVTLSCSPISGHRSVSWYQQTPGQGLQFLFEYFSETQRNKGNFPGRFSGRQFSNSRSEMNVSTLELGDSALYLCASHSGGAWDEQFFGPGTRLTVL.

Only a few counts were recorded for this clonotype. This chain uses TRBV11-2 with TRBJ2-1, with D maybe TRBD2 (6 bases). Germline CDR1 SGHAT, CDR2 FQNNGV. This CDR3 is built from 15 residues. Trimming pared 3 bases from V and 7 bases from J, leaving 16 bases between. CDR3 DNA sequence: TGTGCCAGCAGCTTCGCACGGGGGACGGGGAATGAGCAGTTCTTC. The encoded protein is CASSFARGTGNEQFF.

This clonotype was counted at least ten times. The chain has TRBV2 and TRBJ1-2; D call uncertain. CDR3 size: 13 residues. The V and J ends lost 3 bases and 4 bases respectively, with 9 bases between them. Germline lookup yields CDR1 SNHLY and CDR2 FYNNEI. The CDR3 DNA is TGTGCCAGCAGTGAGGTACGGCTCTATGGCTACACCTTC. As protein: CASSEVRLYGYTF.

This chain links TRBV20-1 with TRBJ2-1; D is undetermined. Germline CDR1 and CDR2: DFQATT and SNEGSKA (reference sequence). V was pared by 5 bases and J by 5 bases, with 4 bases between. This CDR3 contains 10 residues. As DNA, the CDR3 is TGCAGTGCTGTTAACAATGAGCAGTTCTTC. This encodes CSAVNNEQFF.

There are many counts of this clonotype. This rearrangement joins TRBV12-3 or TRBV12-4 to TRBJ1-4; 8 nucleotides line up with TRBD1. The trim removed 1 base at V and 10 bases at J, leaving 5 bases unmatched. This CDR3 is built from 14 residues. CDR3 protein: CASSLVAGGGKLFF. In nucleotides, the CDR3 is TGTGCCAGCAGTTTAGTCGCAGGGGGCGGAAAACTGTTTTTT.

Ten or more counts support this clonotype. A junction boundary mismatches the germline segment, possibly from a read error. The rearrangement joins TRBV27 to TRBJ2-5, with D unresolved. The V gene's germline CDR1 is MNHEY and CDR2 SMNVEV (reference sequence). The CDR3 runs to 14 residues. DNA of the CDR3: TGTGTCAGCAGTTTGAGTTGGAGAACCGAGACCCAGTACTTC. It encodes CVSSLSWRTETQYF.

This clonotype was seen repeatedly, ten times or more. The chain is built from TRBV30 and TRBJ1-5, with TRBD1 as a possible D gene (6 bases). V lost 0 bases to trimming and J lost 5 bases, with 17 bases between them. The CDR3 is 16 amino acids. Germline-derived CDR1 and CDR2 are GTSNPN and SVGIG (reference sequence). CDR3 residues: CAWSVSGPAGDQPQHF. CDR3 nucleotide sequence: TGTGCCTGGAGTGTATCGGGCCCCGCAGGGGATCAGCCCCAGCATTTT.

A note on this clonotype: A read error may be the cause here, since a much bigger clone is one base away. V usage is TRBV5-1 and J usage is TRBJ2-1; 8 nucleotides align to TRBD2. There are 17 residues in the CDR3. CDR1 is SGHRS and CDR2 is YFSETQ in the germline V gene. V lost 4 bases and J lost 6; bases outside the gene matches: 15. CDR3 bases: TGCGCCAGCAGCCCTTATATCGGGACTAGGTCACTCAATGAGCAGTTCTTC. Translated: CASSPYIGTRSLNEQFF.

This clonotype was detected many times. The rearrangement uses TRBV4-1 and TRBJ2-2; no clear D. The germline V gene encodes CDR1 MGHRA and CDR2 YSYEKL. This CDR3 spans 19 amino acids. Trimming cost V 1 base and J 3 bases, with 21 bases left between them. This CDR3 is CASSQAAASVPTDTGELFF. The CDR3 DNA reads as TGCGCCAGCAGCCAAGCCGCGGCTTCCGTACCGACGGACACCGGGGAGCTGTTTTTT.

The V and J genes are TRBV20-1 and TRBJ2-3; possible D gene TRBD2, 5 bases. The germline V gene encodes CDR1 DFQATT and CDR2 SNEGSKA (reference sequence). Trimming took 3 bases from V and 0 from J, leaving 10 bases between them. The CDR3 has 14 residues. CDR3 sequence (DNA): TGCAGTGCTAGGTCCCGCGGGAGCACAGATACGCAGTATTTT. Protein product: CSARSRGSTDTQYF.

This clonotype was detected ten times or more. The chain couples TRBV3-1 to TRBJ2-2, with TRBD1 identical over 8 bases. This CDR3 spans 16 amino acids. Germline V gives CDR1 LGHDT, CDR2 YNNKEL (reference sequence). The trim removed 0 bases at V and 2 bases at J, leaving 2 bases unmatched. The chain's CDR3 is CASSQEGTGNTGELFF. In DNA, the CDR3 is TGTGCCAGCAGCCAAGAGGGGACAGGTAACACCGGGGAGCTGTTTTTT.

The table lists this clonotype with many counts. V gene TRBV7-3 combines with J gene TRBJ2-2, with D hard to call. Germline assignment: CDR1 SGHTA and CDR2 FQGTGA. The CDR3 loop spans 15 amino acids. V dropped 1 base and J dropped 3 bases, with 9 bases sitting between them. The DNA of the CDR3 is TGTGCCAGCAGCTTAAACGGCGGATACACCGGGGAGCTGTTTTTT. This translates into CASSLNGGYTGELFF.

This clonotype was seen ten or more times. CDR3 bases: TGTGCCATCAGGACGGACAGGGTTTCACCCCTCCACTTT. It translates to CAIRTDRVSPLHF. The gene calls are TRBV10-3 and TRBJ1-6; TRBD1 agrees at 8 bases. Germline-derived CDR1 and CDR2 are ENHRY and SYGVKD. This CDR3 spans 13 amino acids. V lost 6 bases to trimming and J lost 9 bases; unmatched junction nucleotides: 4.

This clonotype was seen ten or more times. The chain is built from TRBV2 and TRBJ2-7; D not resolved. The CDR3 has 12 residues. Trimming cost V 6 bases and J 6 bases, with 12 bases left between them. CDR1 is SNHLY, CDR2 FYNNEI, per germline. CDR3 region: CASRTAESEQYF. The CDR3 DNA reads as TGTGCCAGCAGAACGGCGGAGAGCGAGCAGTACTTC.

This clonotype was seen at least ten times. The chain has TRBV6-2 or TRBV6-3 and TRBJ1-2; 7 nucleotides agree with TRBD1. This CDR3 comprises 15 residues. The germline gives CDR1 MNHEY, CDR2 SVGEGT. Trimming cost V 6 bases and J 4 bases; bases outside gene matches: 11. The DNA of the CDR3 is TGTGCCAGCAGCAACCCAGGGGGAGAACCCTATGGCTACACCTTC. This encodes CASSNPGGEPYGYTF.

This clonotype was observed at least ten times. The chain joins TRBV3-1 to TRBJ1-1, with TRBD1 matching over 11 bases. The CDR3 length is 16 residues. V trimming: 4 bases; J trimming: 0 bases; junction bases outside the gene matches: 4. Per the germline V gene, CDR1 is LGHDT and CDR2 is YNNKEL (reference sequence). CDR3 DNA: TGTGCCAGCAGCCCGGGGACAGGGGGTTTGAACACTGAAGCTTTCTTT. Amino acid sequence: CASSPGTGGLNTEAFF. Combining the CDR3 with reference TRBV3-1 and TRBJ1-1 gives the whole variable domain DTAVSQTPKYLVTQMGNDKSIKCEQNLGHDTMYWYKQDSKKFLKIMFSYNNKELIINETVPNRFSPKSPDKAHLNLHINSLELGDSAVYFCASSPGTGGLNTEAFFGQGTRLTVV.